The present TCR beta chain was sequenced within a study of CD8 T cells in Susac syndrome. Study-level results: TCR sequencing and HLA analysis covered a relatively small number of individuals.

CD8+ and CD4+ T cells were negatively isolated; TEMRA cells were FACS-enriched. Trimming removed 4 bases at V and 3 bases at J, with 7 bases between. Germline values: CDR1 LGHDT, CDR2 YNNKEL (reference sequence). The CDR3 consists of 13 residues. Reverse transcription of about 0.45 to 1 ug RNA used random hexamers. The authors amplified TCR beta CDR3 across 54 Vbeta and 13 Jbeta using immunoSEQ multiplex PCR. TCRdb re-called the immunoSEQ multiplex PCR reads with MiXCR, one entry per CDR3 protein. The repertoire holds around 160,000 distinct CDR3 sequences, with just under 95% as singletons. As for this clonotype: The antigen remains unidentified.

The sample consisted of CD4+ T cells from PBMCs. The V call is TRBV3-1, the J call TRBJ1-5; D remains ambiguous. The TCR sequence derives from a human donor in good health. The CDR3 DNA follows: TGTGCCAGCAGCCCAGACTTCAATCAGCCCCAGCATTTT. The encoded protein is CASSPDFNQPQHF.